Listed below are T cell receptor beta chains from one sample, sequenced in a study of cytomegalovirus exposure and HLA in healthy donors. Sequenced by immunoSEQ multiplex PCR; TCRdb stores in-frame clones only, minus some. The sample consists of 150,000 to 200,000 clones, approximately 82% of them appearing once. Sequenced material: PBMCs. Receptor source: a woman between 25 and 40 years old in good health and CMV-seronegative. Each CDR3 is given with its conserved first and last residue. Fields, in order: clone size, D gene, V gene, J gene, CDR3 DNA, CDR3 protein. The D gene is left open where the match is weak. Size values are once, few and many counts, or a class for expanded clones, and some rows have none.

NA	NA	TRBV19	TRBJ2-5	TGTGCCAGTAGTTGGGGGACAACCGGCCGCGGGACCCAGTACTTC	CASSWGTTGRGTQYF
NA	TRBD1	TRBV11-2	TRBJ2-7	TGTGCCAGCAGCTCTTGGGCCCAAACAGGGGTGAACTACGAGCAGTACTTC	CASSSWAQTGVNYEQYF
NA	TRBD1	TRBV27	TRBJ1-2	TGTGCCAGCAGTTCAGCGACAGGGTCGAGAGGCTACACCTTC	CASSSATGSRGYTF
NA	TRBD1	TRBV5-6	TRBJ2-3	TGTGCCAGCAGTTACAACACAGGGGTTTCGGCAGATACGCAGTATTTT	CASSYNTGVSADTQYF
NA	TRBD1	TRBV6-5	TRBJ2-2	TGTGCCAGCAGCTCTACAGGGGGAGGCACCGGGGAGCTGTTTTTT	CASSSTGGGTGELFF
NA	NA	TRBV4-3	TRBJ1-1	TGCGCCAGCAGCCAAGTCGGGGGAAGGACAGAAGCTTTCTTT	CASSQVGGRTEAFF
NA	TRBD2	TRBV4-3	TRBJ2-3	TGCGCCAGCAGCCAACGACTAGCGGGGGGGCAGGCAGATACGCAGTATTTT	CASSQRLAGGQADTQYF
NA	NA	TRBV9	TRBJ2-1	TGTGCCAGCAGCGCCGAAGGTTTCGGCGGTGAGCAGTTCTTC	CASSAEGFGGEQFF
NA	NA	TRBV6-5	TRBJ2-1	TGTGCCAGCAGGAGCCTGGGCGGGGAGCAGTTCTTC	CASRSLGGEQFF
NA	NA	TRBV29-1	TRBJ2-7	TGCAGCGTTGAAGATAAGCCGAACTACGAGCAGTACTTC	CSVEDKPNYEQYF
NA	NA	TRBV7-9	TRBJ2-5	TGTGCCAGCAGCTTTCAGGGACAAGAGACCCAGTACTTC	CASSFQGQETQYF
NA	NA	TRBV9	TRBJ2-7	TGTGCCAGCAGCGTAGAGCAGGGCGAGCAGTACTTC	CASSVEQGEQYF
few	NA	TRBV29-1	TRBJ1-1	TGCAGCGCAGCGAGGACTGAAGCTTTCTTT	CSAARTEAFF
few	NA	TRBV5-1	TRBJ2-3	TGCGCCAGCAGGCCCCAGGGGGATACGCAGTATTTT	CASRPQGDTQYF
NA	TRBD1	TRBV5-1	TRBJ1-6	TGCGCCAGCGGGACAGCAAATAATTCACCCCTCCACTTT	CASGTANNSPLHF
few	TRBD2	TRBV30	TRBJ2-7	TGTGCCTGGAGGGGGGGAACTAGCGGGACCCCCTACGAGCAGTACTTC	CAWRGGTSGTPYEQYF
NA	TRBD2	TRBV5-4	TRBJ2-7	TGTGCCAGCAGCTTGGCTGGAGGGACTAGCGGCTACGAGCAGTACTTC	CASSLAGGTSGYEQYF
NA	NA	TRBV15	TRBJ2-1	TGTGCCACCAGCAGAGATAAGGGACAATATGAGCAGTTCTTC	CATSRDKGQYEQFF
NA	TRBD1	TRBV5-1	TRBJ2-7	TGCGCCAGCAGCCCCCGGACAGGGAAATACGAGCAGTACTTC	CASSPRTGKYEQYF
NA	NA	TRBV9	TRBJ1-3	TGTGCCAGCGCCCGGGGAGGAGATACTGGAAACACCATATATTTT	CASARGGDTGNTIYF
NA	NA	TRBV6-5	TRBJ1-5	TGTGCCAGCAGCCAATCAGGGTATCAGCCCCAGCATTTT	CASSQSGYQPQHF
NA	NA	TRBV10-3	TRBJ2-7	TGTGCCATCAAGCCGAGGCTGGTAGACGAGCAGTACTTC	CAIKPRLVDEQYF
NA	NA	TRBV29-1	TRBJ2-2	TGCAGCGTCGGAGTTGACGGGGAGCTGTTTTTT	CSVGVDGELFF
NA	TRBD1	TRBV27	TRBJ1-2	TGTGCCAGCAGCCTCGGGACAGCTGAGGGGGTTGTCTATGGCTACACCTTC	CASSLGTAEGVVYGYTF
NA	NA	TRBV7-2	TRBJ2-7	TGTGCCAGCAGCTCGGACACCGCCTACGAGCAGTACTTC	CASSSDTAYEQYF
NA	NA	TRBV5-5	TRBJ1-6	TGTGCCAGCAGCCCGGACGGGGGAAATTCACCCCTCCACTTT	CASSPDGGNSPLHF
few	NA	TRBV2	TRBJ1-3	TGTGCCAGCAGTGAGCTAAGCTCAGGAAACACCATATATTTT	CASSELSSGNTIYF
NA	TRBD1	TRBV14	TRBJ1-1	TGTGCCAGCAGACCGGGACAGATAGCTGAAGCTTTCTTT	CASRPGQIAEAFF
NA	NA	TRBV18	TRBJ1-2	TGTGCCAGCTCACAGACAGAGAACTATGGCTACACCTTC	CASSQTENYGYTF
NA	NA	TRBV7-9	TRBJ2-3	TGTGCCAGCAGCCTTTCGGGTGATACGCAGTATTTT	CASSLSGDTQYF
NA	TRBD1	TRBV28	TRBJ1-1	TGTGCCAGCAGGTACCGGGACAGGGATGCAGCTTTCTTT	CASRYRDRDAAFF
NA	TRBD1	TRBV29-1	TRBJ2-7	TGCAGCGTTGCTGGGCGAGGGGGCAGCTACGAGCAGTACTTC	CSVAGRGGSYEQYF
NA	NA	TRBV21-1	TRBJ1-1	TGTGCCAGCAGCCAACGGGAGGGGCTGAACACTGAAGCTTTCTTT	CASSQREGLNTEAFF
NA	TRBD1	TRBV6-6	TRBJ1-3	TGTGCCAGCAGTTACGCCACTACAGGGGCTGGAAACACCATATATTTT	CASSYATTGAGNTIYF
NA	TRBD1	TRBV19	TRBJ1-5	TGTGCCAGTAGTCATGACAGGGGTTCGGTAAATCAGCCCCAGCATTTT	CASSHDRGSVNQPQHF
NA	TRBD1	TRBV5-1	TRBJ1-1	TGCGCCAGCAGCTTGGAGGGACAGACCTACACTGAAGCTTTCTTT	CASSLEGQTYTEAFF
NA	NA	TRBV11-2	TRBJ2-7	TGTGCCAGCAGAAAGATAGGGGTTGACGAGCAGTACTTC	CASRKIGVDEQYF
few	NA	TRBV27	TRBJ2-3	TGTGCCAGCAAGAGGTTCCCTCCCCGCGGGTATGAGTCCGCTAGCACAGATACGCAGTATTTT	CASKRFPPRGYESASTDTQYF
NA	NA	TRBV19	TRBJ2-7	TGTGCCAGTAGTATCCAGGGCGCTTCCTACGAGCAGTACTTC	CASSIQGASYEQYF
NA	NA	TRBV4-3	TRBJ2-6	TGCGCCAGCAGCCAAGATTTTAGCTCTGGGGCCAACGTCCTGACTTTC	CASSQDFSSGANVLTF